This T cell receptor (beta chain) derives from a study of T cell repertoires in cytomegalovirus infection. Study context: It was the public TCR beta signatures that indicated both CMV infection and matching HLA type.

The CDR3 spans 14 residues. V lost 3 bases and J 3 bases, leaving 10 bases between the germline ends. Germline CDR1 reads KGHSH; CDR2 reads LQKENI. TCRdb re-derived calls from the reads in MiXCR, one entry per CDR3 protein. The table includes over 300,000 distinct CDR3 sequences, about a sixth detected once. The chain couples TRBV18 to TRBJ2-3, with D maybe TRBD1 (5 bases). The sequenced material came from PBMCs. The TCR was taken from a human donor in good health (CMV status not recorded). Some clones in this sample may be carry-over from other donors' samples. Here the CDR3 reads CASSPQKGTDTQYF. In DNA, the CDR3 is TGTGCCAGCTCACCCCAGAAGGGGACAGATACGCAGTATTTT.